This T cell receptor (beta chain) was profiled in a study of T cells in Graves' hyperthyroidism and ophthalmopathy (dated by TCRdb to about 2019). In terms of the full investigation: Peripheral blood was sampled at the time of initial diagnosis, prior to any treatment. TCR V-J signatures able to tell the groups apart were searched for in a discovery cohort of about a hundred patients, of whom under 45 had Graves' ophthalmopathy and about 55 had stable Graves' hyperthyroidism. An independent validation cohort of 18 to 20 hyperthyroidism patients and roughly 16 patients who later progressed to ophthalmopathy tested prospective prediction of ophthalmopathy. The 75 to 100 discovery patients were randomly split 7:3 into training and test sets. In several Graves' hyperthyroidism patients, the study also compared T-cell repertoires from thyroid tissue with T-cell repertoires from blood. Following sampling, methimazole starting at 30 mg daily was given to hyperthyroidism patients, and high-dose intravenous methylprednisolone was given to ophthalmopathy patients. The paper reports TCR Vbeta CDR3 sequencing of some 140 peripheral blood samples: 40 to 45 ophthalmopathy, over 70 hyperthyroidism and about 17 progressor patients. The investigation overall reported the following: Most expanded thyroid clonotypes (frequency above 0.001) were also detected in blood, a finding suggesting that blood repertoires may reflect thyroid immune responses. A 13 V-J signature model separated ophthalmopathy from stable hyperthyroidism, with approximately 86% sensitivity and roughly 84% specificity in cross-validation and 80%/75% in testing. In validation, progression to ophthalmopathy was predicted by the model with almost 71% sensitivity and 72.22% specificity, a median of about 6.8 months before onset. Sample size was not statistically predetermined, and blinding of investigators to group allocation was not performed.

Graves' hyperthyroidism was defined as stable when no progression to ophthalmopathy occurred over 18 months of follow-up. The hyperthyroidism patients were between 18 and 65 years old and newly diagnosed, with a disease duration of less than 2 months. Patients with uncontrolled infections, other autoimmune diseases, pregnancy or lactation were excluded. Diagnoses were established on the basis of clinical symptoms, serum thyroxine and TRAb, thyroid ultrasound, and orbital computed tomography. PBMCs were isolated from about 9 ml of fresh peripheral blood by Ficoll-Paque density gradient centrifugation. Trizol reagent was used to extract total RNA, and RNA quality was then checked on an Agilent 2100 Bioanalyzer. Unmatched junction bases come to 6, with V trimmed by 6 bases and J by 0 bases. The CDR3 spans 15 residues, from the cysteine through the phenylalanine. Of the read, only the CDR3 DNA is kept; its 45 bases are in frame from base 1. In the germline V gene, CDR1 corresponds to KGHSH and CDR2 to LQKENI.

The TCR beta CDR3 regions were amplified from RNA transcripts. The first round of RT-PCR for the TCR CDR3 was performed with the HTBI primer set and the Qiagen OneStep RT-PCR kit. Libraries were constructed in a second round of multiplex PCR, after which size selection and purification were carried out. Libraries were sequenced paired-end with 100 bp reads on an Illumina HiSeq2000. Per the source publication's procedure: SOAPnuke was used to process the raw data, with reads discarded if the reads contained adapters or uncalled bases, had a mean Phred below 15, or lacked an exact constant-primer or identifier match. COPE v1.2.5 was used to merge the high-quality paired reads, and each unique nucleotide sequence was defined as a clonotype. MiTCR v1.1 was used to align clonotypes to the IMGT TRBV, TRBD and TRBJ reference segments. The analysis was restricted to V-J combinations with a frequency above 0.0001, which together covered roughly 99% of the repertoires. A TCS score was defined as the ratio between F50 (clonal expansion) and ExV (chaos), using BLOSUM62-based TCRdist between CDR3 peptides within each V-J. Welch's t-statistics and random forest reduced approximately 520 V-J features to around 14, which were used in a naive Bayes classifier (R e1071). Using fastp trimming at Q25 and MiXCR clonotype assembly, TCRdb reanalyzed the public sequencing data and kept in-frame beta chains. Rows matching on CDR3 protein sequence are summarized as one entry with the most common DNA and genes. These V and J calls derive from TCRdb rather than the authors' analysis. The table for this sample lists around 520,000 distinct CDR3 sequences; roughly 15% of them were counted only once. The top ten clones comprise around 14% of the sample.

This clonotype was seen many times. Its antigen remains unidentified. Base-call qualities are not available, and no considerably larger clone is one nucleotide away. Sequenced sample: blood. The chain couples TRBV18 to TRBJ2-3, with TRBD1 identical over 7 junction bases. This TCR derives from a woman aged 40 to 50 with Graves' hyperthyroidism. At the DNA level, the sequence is TGTGCCAGCTCGCCGACAGGGTCTAGCACAGATACGCAGTATTTT. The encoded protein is CASSPTGSSTDTQYF. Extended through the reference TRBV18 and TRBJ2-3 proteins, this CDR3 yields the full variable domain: NAGVMQNPRHLVRRRGQEARLRCSPMKGHSHVYWYRQLPEEGLKFMVYLQKENIIDESGMPKERFSAEFPKEGPSILRIQQVVRGDSAAYFCASSPTGSSTDTQYFGPGTRLTVL.